The rows below give T cell receptor beta chains drawn from one sample of a study of blood T cell repertoires in COVID-19. Only in-frame clones appear in the TCRdb table, and some are missing; sequencing was by immunoSEQ multiplex PCR. The sample carries hundreds of thousands of clones, around 91% recorded once. The sample consisted of peripheral blood. These TCRs come from a woman aged 55-70 years with acute or convalescent COVID-19. CDR3s include the opening cysteine and the closing phenylalanine or tryptophan. A D gene is named only where the DNA matches it firmly. Size tells how often a clone was seen (once, few, many) or the class of an expanded clone, and some rows leave it out.

size	V	J	D	DNA	CDR3
NA	TRBV19	TRBJ1-1	NA	TGTGCCAGTAGTATGCGTGAAACGAACACTGAAGCTTTCTTT	CASSMRETNTEAFF
NA	TRBV7-3	TRBJ1-1	TRBD1	TGTGCCAGCAGCTTAAGAGGGACAGGGCCTGAAGCTTTCTTT	CASSLRGTGPEAFF
few	TRBV27	TRBJ1-2	TRBD1	TGTGCCAGCAGTCCGCCCGCCCCGACAGGGAAAGGCTACACCTTC	CASSPPAPTGKGYTF
NA	TRBV11-2	TRBJ1-4	TRBD1	TGTGCCAGCAGTTTCGACAGGGCAACTAATGAAAAACTGTTTTTT	CASSFDRATNEKLFF
NA	TRBV28	TRBJ1-1	TRBD1	TGTGCCAGCAGTTTATGGCAGGGGGGCACTGAAGCTTTCTTT	CASSLWQGGTEAFF
NA	TRBV28	TRBJ1-5	TRBD1	TGTGCCAGCAGCCCTCACAGGGGGCAAAGCAATCAGCCCCAGCATTTT	CASSPHRGQSNQPQHF
NA	TRBV28	TRBJ1-2	TRBD1	TGTGCCAGCAGTACTGCGACAGGGTCGAGCTATGGCTACACCTTC	CASSTATGSSYGYTF
NA	TRBV10-3	TRBJ1-1	TRBD1	TGTGCCATCAGTGGGGACAGGGCGAACACTGAAGCTTTCTTT	CAISGDRANTEAFF
NA	TRBV19	TRBJ1-5	TRBD1	TGTGCCAGTAGTAAGTTCCTGGGACAGCGCAATCAGCCCCAGCATTTT	CASSKFLGQRNQPQHF
NA	TRBV7-6	TRBJ1-6	TRBD1	TGTGCCAGCAGCCGCGGGACAGGGGGGAATTCACCCCTCCACTTT	CASSRGTGGNSPLHF
NA	TRBV18	TRBJ1-2	NA	TGTGCCAGCTCACAGCCGGGTTATGGCTACACCTTC	CASSQPGYGYTF
NA	TRBV6-6	TRBJ1-2	TRBD1	TGTGCCAGCAGTTATCACTCGGGGACAGGGCGGAATGGCTACACCTTC	CASSYHSGTGRNGYTF
NA	TRBV18	TRBJ2-1	TRBD1	TGTGCCAGCTCACCACGACAGGGTAGCTCCTACAATGAGCAGTTCTTC	CASSPRQGSSYNEQFF